This TCR beta chain stems from a study of T cells after yellow fever vaccination. TCRdb re-called the 5' RACE reads through MiXCR, storing one row per CDR3 protein. The sample includes roughly 520,000 distinct CDR3 sequences, less than 25% of them seen just once. This clonotype was recorded a few times. The CDR3 is 15 residues long. Germline assignment: CDR1 LGHNA and CDR2 YNFKEQ. V lost 1 base, J lost 7 bases, and 14 bases lay in between. V and J are TRBV4-2 and TRBJ2-1; D possibly corresponds to TRBD2 (6 bases). The receptor's source is a man aged 18 to 35 who received the YFV17D yellow fever vaccine. The sample in question was PBMCs, obtained roughly 20 days after the first yellow fever vaccination. CDR3 in amino acids: CASSQGGLTLNEQFF. In nucleotides, the CDR3 is TGTGCCAGCAGCCAAGGAGGACTAACTTTAAATGAGCAGTTCTTC.